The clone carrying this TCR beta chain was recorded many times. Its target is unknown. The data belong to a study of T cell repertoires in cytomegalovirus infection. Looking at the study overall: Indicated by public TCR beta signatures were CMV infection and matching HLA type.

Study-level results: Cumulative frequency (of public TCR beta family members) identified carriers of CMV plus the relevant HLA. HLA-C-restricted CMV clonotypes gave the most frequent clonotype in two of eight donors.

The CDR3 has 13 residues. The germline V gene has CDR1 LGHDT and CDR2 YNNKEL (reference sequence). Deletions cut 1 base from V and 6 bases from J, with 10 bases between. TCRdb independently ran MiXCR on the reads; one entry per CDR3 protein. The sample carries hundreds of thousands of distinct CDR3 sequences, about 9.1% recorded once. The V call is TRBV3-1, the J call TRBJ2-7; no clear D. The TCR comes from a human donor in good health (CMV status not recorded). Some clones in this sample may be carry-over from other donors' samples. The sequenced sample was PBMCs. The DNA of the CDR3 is TGTGCCAGCAGCCAAGTCCTGTGGGGCGAGCAGTACGTC. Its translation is CASSQVLWGEQYV.